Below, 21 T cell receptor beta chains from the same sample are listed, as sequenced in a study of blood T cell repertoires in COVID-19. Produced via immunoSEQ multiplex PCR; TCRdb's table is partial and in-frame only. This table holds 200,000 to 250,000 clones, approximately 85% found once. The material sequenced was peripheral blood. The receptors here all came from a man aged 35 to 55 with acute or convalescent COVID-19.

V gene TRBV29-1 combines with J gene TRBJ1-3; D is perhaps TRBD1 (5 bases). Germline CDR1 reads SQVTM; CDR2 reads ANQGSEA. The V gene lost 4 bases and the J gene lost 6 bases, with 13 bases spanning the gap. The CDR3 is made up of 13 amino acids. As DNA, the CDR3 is TGCAGCGTTGGAGCGGGGGATGAAAACACCATATATTTT. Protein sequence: CSVGAGDENTIYF.

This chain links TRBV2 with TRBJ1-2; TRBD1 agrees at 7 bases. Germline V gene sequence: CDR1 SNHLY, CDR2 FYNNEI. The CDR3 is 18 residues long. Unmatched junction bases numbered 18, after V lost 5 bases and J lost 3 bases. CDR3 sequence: CASSHIERARTGHYGYTF. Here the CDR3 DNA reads TGTGCCAGCAGTCATATAGAAAGGGCCCGGACAGGCCACTATGGCTACACCTTC.

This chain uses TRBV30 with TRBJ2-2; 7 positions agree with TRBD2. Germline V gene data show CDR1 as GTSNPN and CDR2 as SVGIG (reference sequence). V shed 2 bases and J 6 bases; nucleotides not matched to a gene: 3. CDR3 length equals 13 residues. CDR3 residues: CAWSKGGAGELFF. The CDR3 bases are TGTGCCTGGAGTAAGGGAGGGGCCGGGGAGCTGTTTTTT.

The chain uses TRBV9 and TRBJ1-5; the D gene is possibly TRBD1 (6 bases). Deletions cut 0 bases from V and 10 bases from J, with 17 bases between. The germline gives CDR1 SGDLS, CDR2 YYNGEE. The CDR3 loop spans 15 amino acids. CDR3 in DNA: TGTGCCAGCAGCGTAGATCCCAGGGTAGGGGGACCCCAGCATTTT. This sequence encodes CASSVDPRVGGPQHF.

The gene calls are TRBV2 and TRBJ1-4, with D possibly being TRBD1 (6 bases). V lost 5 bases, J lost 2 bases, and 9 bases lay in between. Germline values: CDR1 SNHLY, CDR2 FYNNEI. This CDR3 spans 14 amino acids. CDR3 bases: TGTGCCAGCAGTAGGGGGAACACTAATGAAAAACTGTTTTTT. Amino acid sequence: CASSRGNTNEKLFF.

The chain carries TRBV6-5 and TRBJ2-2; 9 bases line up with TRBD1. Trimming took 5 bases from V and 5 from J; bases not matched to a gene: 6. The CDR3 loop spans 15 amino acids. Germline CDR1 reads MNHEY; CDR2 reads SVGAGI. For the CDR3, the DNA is TGTGCCAGCAGTAGGACAGGGGCGGTAACCGGGGAGCTGTTTTTT. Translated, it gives CASSRTGAVTGELFF.

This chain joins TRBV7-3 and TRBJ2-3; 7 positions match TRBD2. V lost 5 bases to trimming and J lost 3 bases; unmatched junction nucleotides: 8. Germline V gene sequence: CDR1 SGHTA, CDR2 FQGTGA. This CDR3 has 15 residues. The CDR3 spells CASSKTTGGTDTQYF. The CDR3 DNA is TGTGCCAGCAGCAAGACGACCGGGGGGACAGATACGCAGTATTTT. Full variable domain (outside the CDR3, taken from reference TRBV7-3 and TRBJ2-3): GAGVSQTPSNKVTEKGKYVELRCDPISGHTALYWYRQSLGQGPEFLIYFQGTGAADDSGLPNDRFFAVRPEGSVSTLKIQRTERGDSAVYLCASSKTTGGTDTQYFGPGTRLTVL.

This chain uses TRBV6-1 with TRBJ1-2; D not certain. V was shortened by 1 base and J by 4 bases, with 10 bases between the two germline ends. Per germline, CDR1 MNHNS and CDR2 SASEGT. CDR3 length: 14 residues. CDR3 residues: CASSEGGDGYGYTF. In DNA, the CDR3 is TGTGCCAGCAGTGAAGGGGGAGATGGCTATGGCTACACCTTC.

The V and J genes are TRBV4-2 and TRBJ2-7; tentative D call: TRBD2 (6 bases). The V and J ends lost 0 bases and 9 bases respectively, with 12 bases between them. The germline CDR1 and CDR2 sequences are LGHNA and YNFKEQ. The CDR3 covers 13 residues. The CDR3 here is CASSQDRDFPQYF. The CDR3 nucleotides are TGTGCCAGCAGCCAAGATAGGGACTTTCCGCAGTACTTC.

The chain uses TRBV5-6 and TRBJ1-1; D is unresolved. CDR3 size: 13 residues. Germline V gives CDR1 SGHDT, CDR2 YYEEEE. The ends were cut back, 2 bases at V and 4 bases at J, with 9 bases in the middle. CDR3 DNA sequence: TGTGCCAGCAGCTTCCCTAGGCTCACTGAAGCTTTCTTT. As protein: CASSFPRLTEAFF.

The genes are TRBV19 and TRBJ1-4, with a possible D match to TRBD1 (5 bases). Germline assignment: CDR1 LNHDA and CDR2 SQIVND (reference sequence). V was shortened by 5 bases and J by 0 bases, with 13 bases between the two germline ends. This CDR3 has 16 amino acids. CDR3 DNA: TGTGCCAGTAGTGCGCTGGGGCCGTCAACTAATGAAAAACTGTTTTTT. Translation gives CASSALGPSTNEKLFF.

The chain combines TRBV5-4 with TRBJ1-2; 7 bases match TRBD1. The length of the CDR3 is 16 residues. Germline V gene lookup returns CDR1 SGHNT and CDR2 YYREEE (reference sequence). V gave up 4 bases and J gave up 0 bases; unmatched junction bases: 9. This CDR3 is CASSLGRGPPNYGYTF. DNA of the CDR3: TGTGCCAGCAGCCTCGGTAGGGGGCCCCCTAACTATGGCTACACCTTC.

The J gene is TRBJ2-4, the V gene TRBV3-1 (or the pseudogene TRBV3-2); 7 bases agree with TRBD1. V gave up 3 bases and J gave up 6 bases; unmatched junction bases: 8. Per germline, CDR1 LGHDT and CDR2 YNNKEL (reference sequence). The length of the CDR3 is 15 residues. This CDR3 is CASSQIQGFGNIQYF. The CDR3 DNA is TGTGCCAGCAGCCAGATACAGGGGTTTGGAAACATTCAGTACTTC.

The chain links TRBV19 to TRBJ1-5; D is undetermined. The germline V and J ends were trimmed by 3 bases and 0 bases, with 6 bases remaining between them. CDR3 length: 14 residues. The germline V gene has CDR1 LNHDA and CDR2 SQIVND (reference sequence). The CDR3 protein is CASSISHSNQPQHF. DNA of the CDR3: TGTGCCAGTAGTATTTCCCATAGCAATCAGCCCCAGCATTTT.

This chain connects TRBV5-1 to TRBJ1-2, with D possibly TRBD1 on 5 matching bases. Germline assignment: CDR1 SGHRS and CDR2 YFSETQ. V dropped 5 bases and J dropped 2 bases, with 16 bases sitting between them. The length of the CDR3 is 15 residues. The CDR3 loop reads CASRPGDEANYGYTF. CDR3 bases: TGCGCCAGCAGGCCGGGGGATGAGGCGAACTATGGCTACACCTTC.

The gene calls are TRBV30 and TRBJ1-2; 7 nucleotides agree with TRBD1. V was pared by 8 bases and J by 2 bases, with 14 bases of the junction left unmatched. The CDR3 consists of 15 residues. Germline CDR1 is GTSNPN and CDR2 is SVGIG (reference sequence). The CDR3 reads CARAEEQGKNYGYTF. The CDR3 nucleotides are TGTGCCCGGGCGGAGGAACAGGGGAAGAACTATGGCTACACCTTC.

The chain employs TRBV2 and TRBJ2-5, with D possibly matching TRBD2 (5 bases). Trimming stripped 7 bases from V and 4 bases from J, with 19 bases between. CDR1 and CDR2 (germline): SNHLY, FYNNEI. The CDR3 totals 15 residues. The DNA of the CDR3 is TGTGCCAGCACTAGGGTGACCATACTAGGAGAGACCCAGTACTTC. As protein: CASTRVTILGETQYF.

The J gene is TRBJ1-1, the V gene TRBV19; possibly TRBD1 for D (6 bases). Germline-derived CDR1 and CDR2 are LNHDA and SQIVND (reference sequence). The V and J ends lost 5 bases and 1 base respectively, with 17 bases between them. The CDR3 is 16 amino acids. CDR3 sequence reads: CASSETGGPKNTEAFF. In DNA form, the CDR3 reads TGTGCCAGTAGTGAGACGGGGGGCCCCAAGAACACTGAAGCTTTCTTT.

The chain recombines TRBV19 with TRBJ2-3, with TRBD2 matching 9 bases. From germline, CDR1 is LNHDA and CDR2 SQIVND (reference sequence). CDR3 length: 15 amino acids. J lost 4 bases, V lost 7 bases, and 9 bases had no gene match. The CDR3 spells CASKGAGGLSDTQYF. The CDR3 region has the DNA TGTGCCAGTAAAGGGGCGGGGGGGCTTTCAGATACGCAGTATTTT. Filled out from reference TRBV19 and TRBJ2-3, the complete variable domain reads DGGITQSPKYLFRKEGQNVTLSCEQNLNHDAMYWYRQDPGQGLRLIYYSQIVNDFQKGDIAEGYSVSREKKESFPLTVTSAQKNPTAFYLCASKGAGGLSDTQYFGPGTRLTVL.

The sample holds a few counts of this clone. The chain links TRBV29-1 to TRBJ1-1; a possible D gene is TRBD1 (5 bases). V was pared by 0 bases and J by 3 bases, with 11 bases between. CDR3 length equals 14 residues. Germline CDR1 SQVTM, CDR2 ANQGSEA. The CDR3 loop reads CSVEEPGAYTEAFF. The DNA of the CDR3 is TGCAGCGTTGAAGAACCTGGGGCTTACACTGAAGCTTTCTTT.

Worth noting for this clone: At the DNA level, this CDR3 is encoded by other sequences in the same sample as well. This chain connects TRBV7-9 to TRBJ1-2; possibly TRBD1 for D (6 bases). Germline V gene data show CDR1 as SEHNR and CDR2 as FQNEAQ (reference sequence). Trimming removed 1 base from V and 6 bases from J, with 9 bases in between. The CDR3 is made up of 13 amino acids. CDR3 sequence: CASSLENRDGYTF. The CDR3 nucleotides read TGTGCCAGCAGCTTAGAGAACAGGGATGGCTACACCTTC.